These T cell receptor beta chains were read from a single sample in a study of radiotherapy plus CTLA-4 blockade in lung cancer. TCRdb keeps only in-frame clones here, not all; method: immunoSEQ multiplex PCR. The repertoire has 65,000 to 95,000 clones, roughly 86% of them found once; the top ten carry about 0.95%. The source material was peripheral blood, sampled from a patient treated with radiotherapy plus ipilimumab. Receptor source: a human donor with non-small cell lung cancer who had stable disease on radiotherapy plus ipilimumab. CDR3s include the opening cysteine and the closing phenylalanine or tryptophan. Each record gives: D gene, J gene, V gene, clone size, CDR3 protein, CDR3 DNA. D genes are given only for firm matches. Some rows mark clone size as missing; the rest say once, few, many or name a class of expanded clone.

NA | TRBJ2-1 | TRBV11-2 | once | CASSYTERNEQFF | TGTGCCAGCAGCTACACGGAAAGGAATGAGCAGTTCTTC
NA | TRBJ1-4 | TRBV20-1 | once | CSAPRNEKLFF | TGCAGTGCCCCCCGAAATGAAAAACTGTTTTTT
TRBD1 | TRBJ2-7 | TRBV18 | NA | CASSPNRGRGEQYF | TGTGCCAGCTCACCGAACAGGGGGCGAGGAGAGCAGTACTTC
TRBD2 | TRBJ2-1 | TRBV28 | NA | CASSPRLWTSNYNEQFF | TGTGCCAGCAGTCCTCGACTTTGGACTAGCAACTACAATGAGCAGTTCTTC
NA | TRBJ1-1 | TRBV7-9 | NA | CASSLGAMNTEAFF | TGTGCCAGCAGCTTAGGGGCCATGAACACTGAAGCTTTCTTT
NA | TRBJ1-1 | TRBV19 | NA | CASSPSGWTEAFF | TGTGCCAGTAGTCCTTCAGGTTGGACTGAAGCTTTCTTT
NA | TRBJ2-1 | TRBV9 | NA | CASSVGPRVDEQFF | TGTGCCAGCAGCGTAGGCCCCAGGGTAGATGAGCAGTTCTTC
TRBD1 | TRBJ2-7 | TRBV4-1 | once | CASSQETGAYEQYF | TGCGCCAGCAGCCAAGAGACAGGGGCCTACGAGCAGTACTTC
NA | TRBJ2-5 | TRBV7-2 | NA | CASTTGQSAGAQETQYF | TGTGCCAGCACCACCGGGCAGTCGGCGGGGGCTCAAGAGACCCAGTACTTC
NA | TRBJ1-5 | TRBV27 | NA | CASSHRDSNQPQHF | TGTGCCAGCAGTCACCGGGACAGCAATCAGCCCCAGCATTTT
NA | TRBJ1-2 | TRBV28 | NA | CASRPSGLIGYTF | TGTGCCAGCAGGCCCTCAGGGCTTATTGGCTACACCTTC
TRBD1 | TRBJ1-5 | TRBV28 | few | CASSFNRGGQPQHF | TGTGCCAGCAGTTTTAACAGGGGTGGACAGCCCCAGCATTTT
NA | TRBJ2-7 | TRBV5-1 | NA | CASSLEPLPYEQYF | TGCGCCAGCAGCTTGGAACCACTACCCTACGAGCAGTACTTC
TRBD1 | TRBJ1-1 | TRBV6-5 | few | CASRDRDRANTEAFF | TGTGCCAGCAGAGACCGGGACAGGGCGAACACTGAAGCTTTCTTT
NA | TRBJ1-3 | TRBV7-9 | few | CASSLVQNTIYF | TGTGCCAGCAGCTTAGTGCAAAACACCATATATTTT
NA | TRBJ2-4 | TRBV11-2 | NA | CASSLADTLAKNIQYF | TGTGCCAGCAGCTTAGCGGATACCCTAGCCAAAAACATTCAGTACTTC
NA | TRBJ2-3 | TRBV10-3 | NA | CAISAQESSTDTQYF | TGTGCCATCAGTGCACAAGAGTCTAGCACAGATACGCAGTATTTT
TRBD2 | TRBJ2-1 | TRBV5-6 | NA | CASSFLLAGGNEQFF | TGTGCCAGCAGCTTTCTTTTAGCGGGAGGCAATGAGCAGTTCTTC
NA | TRBJ1-6 | TRBV27 | NA | CASSFSDRVLSSPLHF | TGTGCCAGCAGTTTCTCGGACAGAGTACTTTCTTCACCCCTCCACTTT
NA | TRBJ2-1 | TRBV7-8 | NA | CASSLDNEQFF | TGTGCCAGCAGCTTAGACAATGAGCAGTTCTTC
NA | TRBJ2-5 | TRBV11-2 | once | CASSLSETQYF | TGTGCCAGCAGCTTATCAGAGACCCAGTACTTC
TRBD2 | TRBJ2-2 | TRBV7-8 | few | CASTGGAHTGELFF | TGTGCCAGCACCGGGGGGGCCCACACCGGGGAGCTGTTTTTT
NA | TRBJ2-5 | TRBV9 | NA | CASSVATLAGQETQYF | TGTGCCAGCAGCGTAGCTACACTAGCCGGGCAAGAGACCCAGTACTTC
TRBD1 | TRBJ2-5 | TRBV7-3 | NA | CASSWGTGLEETQYF | TGTGCCAGCAGCTGGGGGACAGGGCTGGAGGAGACCCAGTACTTC
TRBD1 | TRBJ1-1 | TRBV5-4 | NA | CASSPMTGSTEAFF | TGTGCCAGCAGCCCGATGACAGGGAGCACTGAAGCTTTCTTT
NA | TRBJ1-6 | TRBV10-2 | NA | CASSELFIGSQNSPLHF | TGCGCCAGCTCAGAGTTATTTATAGGGTCGCAGAATTCACCCCTCCACTTT
NA | TRBJ2-5 | TRBV9 | NA | CASSVDDLRAETQYF | TGTGCCAGCAGCGTAGACGACCTACGGGCCGAGACCCAGTACTTC
NA | TRBJ1-1 | TRBV30 | NA | CAWDGVVPGTEAFF | TGTGCCTGGGACGGAGTTGTCCCGGGCACTGAAGCTTTCTTT
NA | TRBJ2-2 | TRBV7-3 | NA | CASSSDPRGELFF | TGTGCCAGCAGCTCGGACCCGAGGGGGGAGCTGTTTTTT
NA | TRBJ2-3 | TRBV4-1 | NA | CASSQDRGRADTQYF | TGCGCCAGCAGCCAAGATCGGGGGCGGGCAGATACGCAGTATTTT
NA | TRBJ1-3 | TRBV5-4 | NA | CASSLRTSSGNTIYF | TGTGCCAGCAGCTTAAGGACGTCCTCTGGAAACACCATATATTTT
TRBD2 | TRBJ2-1 | TRBV28 | NA | CASSFLASGRGEQFF | TGTGCCAGCAGTTTCTTGGCTAGCGGGAGAGGTGAGCAGTTCTTC
NA | TRBJ1-1 | TRBV11-3 | NA | CASSFGQANTEAFF | TGTGCCAGCAGCTTCGGACAAGCGAACACTGAAGCTTTCTTT
TRBD2 | TRBJ2-2 | TRBV10-2 | NA | CASSVSSGVNTGELFF | TGCGCCAGCAGTGTGTCTAGCGGGGTGAACACCGGGGAGCTGTTTTTT
NA | TRBJ1-1 | TRBV5-5 | NA | CASSFGGANTEAFF | TGTGCCAGCAGCTTTGGTGGGGCGAACACTGAAGCTTTCTTT
NA | TRBJ1-3 | TRBV30 | NA | CAWRTNSGNTIYF | TGTGCCTGGAGGACGAACTCTGGAAACACCATATATTTT
NA | TRBJ2-5 | TRBV6-1 | NA | CALALIQETQYF | TGTGCCCTAGCGCTAATCCAAGAGACCCAGTACTTC
NA | TRBJ2-1 | TRBV28 | NA | CASSPTLAVPPGNEQFF | TGTGCCAGCAGTCCCACATTAGCGGTCCCTCCGGGGAATGAGCAGTTCTTC
NA | TRBJ2-3 | TRBV5-1 | NA | CASSFAADTQYF | TGCGCCAGCAGCTTTGCGGCGGATACGCAGTATTTT
TRBD1 | TRBJ2-5 | TRBV6-1 | NA | CASSLPTGGSETQYF | TGTGCCAGCAGCTTACCGACAGGGGGGAGTGAGACCCAGTACTTC
NA | TRBJ1-1 | TRBV9 | NA | CASSVVGSMNTEAFF | TGTGCCAGCAGCGTAGTTGGCAGCATGAACACTGAAGCTTTCTTT
NA | TRBJ2-7 | TRBV30 | NA | CAWSVASYEQYF | TGTGCCTGGAGTGTAGCTAGCTACGAGCAGTACTTC
NA | TRBJ1-1 | TRBV6-6 | NA | CASTSREKAFF | TGTGCCAGTACATCTCGGGAGAAAGCTTTCTTT
TRBD1 | TRBJ2-7 | TRBV28 | NA | CASRPGQGYEQYF | TGTGCCAGCAGGCCCGGACAGGGCTACGAGCAGTACTTC
NA | TRBJ2-2 | TRBV30 | NA | CAWAPTDTGELFF | TGTGCCTGGGCCCCCACGGACACCGGGGAGCTGTTTTTT